This T cell receptor (beta chain) was captured in a study of PD-1 blockade in classical Hodgkin lymphoma. The CDR3 spans 13 residues. V shed 5 bases and J shed 4 bases, with 11 bases lying between them. In germline, CDR1 is MRHNA, CDR2 SNTAGT. The time point: cycle 4 day 1 (C4D1), after about 6 weeks of nivolumab. In every patient, relapse followed autologous stem cell transplantation, while exposure to brentuximab vedotin differed. Complete response, partial response or progressive disease was each patient's best response. Here immunoSEQ multiplex PCR was the method, and the copy in TCRdb shows in-frame clones only, minus some. The table includes roughly 50,000 clones, nearly 90% detected once.

V and J are TRBV6-4 and TRBJ1-1; D unclear. The material was peripheral blood mononuclear cells (PBMCs), obtained before the fourth cycle of nivolumab. The sequence derives from a human donor with classical Hodgkin lymphoma. The CDR3 region is CASSSEDTTEAFF. The DNA for the CDR3 is TGTGCCAGCAGTTCAGAAGACACCACTGAAGCTTTCTTT.